This T cell receptor (beta chain) originates from a study of T-cell memory formation after mild COVID-19. Overall study findings and caveats: Most CD4+ clones that shrank were in CM and EM, while CD8+ ones turned up in EMRA.

The germline gives CDR1 SGHRS, CDR2 YFSETQ. This CDR3 has 15 residues. V lost 2 bases and J 0 bases, leaving 10 bases between the germline ends. As concerns this clonotype: Its antigen is not known.

Using its own MiXCR run on the 5' RACE reads, TCRdb lists one record per CDR3 protein. Of 270,000 or so distinct CDR3 sequences in the sample, roughly 17% were seen once. The receptor comes from a young man who had mild COVID-19 (a few samples of this study predate the infection). Cell type and time point are not known. Source material: PBMCs or a T cell subset sorted from them (not recorded which). V is TRBV5-1 and J is TRBJ2-3; D uncertain. The CDR3 nucleotides are TGCGCCAGCAGCTTACGGCCCGTTAGCACAGATACGCAGTATTTT. Protein: CASSLRPVSTDTQYF.